These 19 T cell receptor beta chains were all obtained from the same sample, sequenced in a study of blood T cell repertoires in COVID-19. Data came from immunoSEQ multiplex PCR; TCRdb stores just in-frame clones and leaves some out. Counted here are around 230,000 clones, roughly 77% occurring once; the ten biggest clones make up about 9%. The specimen was PBMCs or T cells enriched from blood (not recorded which). All receptors come from a man aged 40-49 years who had recovered from COVID-19.

In its sample, this clone was seen once. The gene calls are TRBV5-1 and TRBJ2-5, with 7 bases matching TRBD1. The germline V gene has CDR1 SGHRS and CDR2 YFSETQ. J was trimmed by 2 bases and V by 2 bases; bases with no gene match: 6. The CDR3 extends over 15 amino acids. CDR3 in DNA: TGCGCCAGCAGCTTATGGGACAGCGATCAAGAGACCCAGTACTTC. Residues: CASSLWDSDQETQYF.

The CDR3 nucleotides are TGTGCCAGCAGCCCCCGAGCGACAGGAGGAGGTCAGCCCCAGCATTTT. It encodes CASSPRATGGGQPQHF. V and J are TRBV11-2 and TRBJ1-5, with D possibly being TRBD1 (6 bases). CDR1 and CDR2 from the germline V gene are SGHAT and FQNNGV. The CDR3 loop spans 16 amino acids. V was clipped by 5 bases and J by 6 bases, with 20 bases between them. Full variable domain (remainder filled in from reference TRBV11-2 and TRBJ1-5): EAGVAQSPRYKIIEKRQSVAFWCNPISGHATLYWYQQILGQGPKLLIQFQNNGVVDDSQLPKDRFSAERLKGVDSTLKIQPAKLEDSAVYLCASSPRATGGGQPQHFGDGTRLSIL.

This chain connects TRBV6-5 to TRBJ1-1; 9 bases fit TRBD1. This CDR3 has 16 amino acids. The germline gives CDR1 MNHEY, CDR2 SVGAGI. V dropped 1 base and J dropped 7; count of bases not matched to a gene: 10. The CDR3 loop is CASSYYPGTGKGEAFF. Written as DNA, the CDR3 is TGTGCCAGCAGTTACTACCCCGGGACAGGGAAGGGTGAAGCTTTCTTT.

This clone appeared a few times. V and J are TRBV19 and TRBJ2-3, with a tentative D call TRBD1 (7 bases). CDR1 and CDR2 from the germline V gene are LNHDA and SQIVND (reference sequence). The CDR3 totals 14 residues. V lost 5 bases and J lost 4, with 13 bases in between. CDR3 nucleotides: TGTGCCAGTAGTCTTCAGGGGGGCCCAGATACGCAGTATTTT. Protein sequence: CASSLQGGPDTQYF.

This chain links TRBV15 with TRBJ1-5; D call uncertain. The CDR3 is 15 residues long. Per the germline V gene, CDR1 is LNHNV and CDR2 is YYDKDF (reference sequence). Trimming took 0 bases from V and 10 from J, leaving 16 bases between them. The CDR3 protein is CATSRDLTGLGPQHF. The CDR3 DNA reads as TGTGCCACCAGCAGAGATCTCACGGGGTTAGGTCCCCAGCATTTT.

A remark on this clone: The junction departs from the called germline gene at one end, perhaps through a read error. V and J are TRBV12-3 or TRBV12-4 and TRBJ1-1; 9 nucleotides match TRBD1. This CDR3 spans 10 amino acids. CDR3 sequence (DNA): TGTGCCAGCGGGAAGGACAGGGGATATTTT. This encodes CASGKDRGYF.

The V gene is TRBV3-1 (or the pseudogene TRBV3-2), the J gene TRBJ1-2; 7 nucleotides align to TRBD1. Germline V gene sequence: CDR1 LGHDT, CDR2 YNNKEL (reference sequence). This CDR3 spans 14 amino acids. The V gene end was trimmed by 1 base and the J gene end by 7 bases; junction bases not matched to a gene: 6. The CDR3, as DNA: TGTGCCAGCAGCCAAGGGGCAGGGGGTAGTGGCTACACCTTC. This encodes CASSQGAGGSGYTF.

The chain joins TRBV10-2 to TRBJ1-4; D remains unclear. The ends were cut back, 3 bases at V and 5 bases at J, with 10 bases in the middle. Germline V gene lookup returns CDR1 WSHSY and CDR2 SAAADI. This CDR3 contains 14 residues. In nucleotides, the CDR3 is TGCGCCAGCAGTGAAGGAGGCCTAAATGAAAAACTGTTTTTT. It specifies CASSEGGLNEKLFF.

In this sample, this clone turned up a few times. The chain recombines TRBV28 with TRBJ1-2; TRBD1 is a possible D gene (5 bases). Between the trimmed V and J ends, which lost 1 base and 8 bases, there was a span of 8 bases. This CDR3 contains 12 residues. The V gene's germline CDR1 is MDHEN and CDR2 SYDVKM. DNA of the CDR3: TGTGCCAGCAGTTTATCGGGGGGAGGCTACACCTTC. This encodes CASSLSGGGYTF.

For this clone: The same CDR3 can be traced to other DNA sequences in this sample. The J gene is TRBJ2-7, the V gene TRBV5-1, with D unresolved. Trimming left V 4 bases short and J 0 bases short, with 5 bases between. The CDR3 runs to 12 residues. Germline V gene sequence: CDR1 SGHRS, CDR2 YFSETQ. As DNA, the CDR3 is TGCGCCAGCAGCCTCCCCTCCTACGAGCAGTACTTC. This codes for CASSLPSYEQYF.

V usage is TRBV19 and J usage is TRBJ2-7, with D maybe TRBD1 (6 bases). Germline CDR1 reads LNHDA; CDR2 reads SQIVND (reference sequence). The CDR3 length is 13 residues. Trimming stripped 6 bases from V and 4 bases from J, with 13 bases between. CDR3 region: CASRMRQGYEQYF. For the CDR3, the DNA is TGTGCCAGTAGGATGAGGCAGGGGTACGAGCAGTACTTC.

This clone was detected once. The J gene is TRBJ2-6, the V gene TRBV29-1, with D possibly being TRBD2 (6 bases). The V end lost 3 bases, the J end lost 2 bases, and 8 bases lay between the germline ends. The CDR3 has 14 residues. The germline V gene has CDR1 SQVTM and CDR2 ANQGSEA. CDR3 amino acids: CSVDWGAGANVLTF. The CDR3 nucleotides read TGCAGCGTTGATTGGGGGGCTGGGGCCAACGTCCTGACTTTC.

This chain connects TRBV24-1 to TRBJ2-3, with a weak D call TRBD1 (6 bases). Germline CDR1 reads KGHDR; CDR2 reads SFDVKD. The CDR3 totals 15 residues. V was trimmed by 3 bases and J by 2 bases, leaving 11 bases between them. The CDR3 DNA follows: TGTGCCACCAGTGATCGGGACACCTACACAGATACGCAGTATTTT. Protein: CATSDRDTYTDTQYF.

The rearrangement links TRBV14 to TRBJ2-1; the D gene is possibly TRBD2 (5 bases). CDR1 and CDR2 (germline): SGHDN, FVKESK. V lost 1 base to trimming and J lost 9 bases, with 10 bases between them. The CDR3 runs 13 residues. This chain's CDR3 is CASSQVRGGEQFF. The CDR3 bases are TGTGCCAGCAGCCAAGTACGAGGAGGTGAGCAGTTCTTC.

This chain joins TRBV19 and TRBJ2-7; 8 bases are shared with TRBD1. CDR3 length: 16 residues. CDR1 and CDR2 (germline): LNHDA, SQIVND (reference sequence). Trimming removed 2 bases from V and 2 bases from J; junction bases left unmatched: 8. CDR3 amino acids: CASSIYGPGGTYEQYF. DNA of the CDR3: TGTGCCAGTAGTATATACGGGCCAGGGGGCACCTACGAGCAGTACTTC.

The chain carries TRBV29-1 and TRBJ1-1, with TRBD1 as a possible D gene (6 bases). V was shortened by 7 bases and J by 0 bases, with 12 bases between the two germline ends. The V gene's germline CDR1 is SQVTM and CDR2 ANQGSEA. The CDR3 has 13 residues. The CDR3 DNA follows: TGCAGCGCCGGACAGAGAATGAACACTGAAGCTTTCTTT. It specifies CSAGQRMNTEAFF.

This clone has a single count. The chain links TRBV18 to TRBJ1-1; tentative D call: TRBD1 (6 bases). CDR1 KGHSH and CDR2 LQKENI come from the germline V gene. The V and J ends lost 6 bases and 1 base respectively, with 9 bases between them. CDR3 length: 13 amino acids. The CDR3: CASSRQENTEAFF. The CDR3, as DNA: TGTGCCAGCTCCCGACAGGAGAACACTGAAGCTTTCTTT.

This clone was seen a single time. CDR3 protein: CAIKGTSVNEQFF. The CDR3 region has the DNA TGTGCCATCAAAGGGACTAGCGTGAATGAGCAGTTCTTC. The genes are TRBV10-3 and TRBJ2-1; 10 bases line up with TRBD2. Germline loops: CDR1 ENHRY, CDR2 SYGVKD. V shed 7 bases and J 7 bases; nucleotides not matched to a gene: 4. The length of the CDR3 is 13 residues.

The chain has TRBV6-1 and TRBJ1-2; D unresolved. CDR1 MNHNS and CDR2 SASEGT come from the germline V gene. The CDR3 length is 12 residues. V gave up 1 base and J gave up 7 bases, with 7 bases separating them. The CDR3 region has the DNA TGTGCCAGCAGTGAAGGAGGGATTGGCTACACCTTC. It encodes CASSEGGIGYTF.